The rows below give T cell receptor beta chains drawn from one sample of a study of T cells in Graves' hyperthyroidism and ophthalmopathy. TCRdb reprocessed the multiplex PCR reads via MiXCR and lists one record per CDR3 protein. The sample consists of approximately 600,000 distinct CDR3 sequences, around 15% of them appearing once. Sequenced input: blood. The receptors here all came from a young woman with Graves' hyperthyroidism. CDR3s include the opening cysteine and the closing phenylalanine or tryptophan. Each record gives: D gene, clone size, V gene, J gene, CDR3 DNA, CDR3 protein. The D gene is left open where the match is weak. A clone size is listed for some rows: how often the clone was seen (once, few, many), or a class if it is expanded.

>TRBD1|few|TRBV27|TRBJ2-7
TGTGCCAGCAGCTTGGCTACAGGGGGGCCATACGAGCAGTACTTC
CASSLATGGPYEQYF
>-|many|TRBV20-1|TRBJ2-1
TGCAGTGCTAGTCGGGATAGCGCTACGTCTGAGCAGTTCTTC
CSASRDSATSEQFF
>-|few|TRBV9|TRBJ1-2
TGTGCCAGCGCGTTGGATCCGGGACACAACTATGGCTACACCTTC
CASALDPGHNYGYTF
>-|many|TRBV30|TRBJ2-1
TGTGCCTGGAGTGTCGACCTAAGCTCCTACAATGAGCAGTTCTTC
CAWSVDLSSYNEQFF
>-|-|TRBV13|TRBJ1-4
TGTGCCAGCAGCTCCCGAACAGGGAGGGCTAATGAAAAACTGTTTTTT
CASSSRTGRANEKLFF
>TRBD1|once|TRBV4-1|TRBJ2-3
TGCGCCAGCAGCCAAGAGACAGGGGTTTTCTCTAGCACAGATACGCAGTATTTT
CASSQETGVFSSTDTQYF
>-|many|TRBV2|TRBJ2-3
TGTGCCAGCAAGCCGGGGAGAAGGACAGATACGCAGTATTTT
CASKPGRRTDTQYF
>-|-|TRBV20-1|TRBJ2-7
TGCAGTGCTAGTCCAGGGGTTCTGCCTGACTCAGTCCTAGCCTACGAGCAGTACTTC
CSASPGVLPDSVLAYEQYF
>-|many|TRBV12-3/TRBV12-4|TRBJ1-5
TGTGCCAGCAGGGCCCGTCTTAATCAGCCCCAGCATTTT
CASRARLNQPQHF
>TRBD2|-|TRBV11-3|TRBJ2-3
TGTGCCAGCAGCTCCGGACTAGCGGGAAGGGATACGCAGTATTTT
CASSSGLAGRDTQYF
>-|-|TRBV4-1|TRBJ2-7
TGCGCCAGCAGCCAAGATTGGGCAGCAAGCTACGAGCAGTACTTC
CASSQDWAASYEQYF
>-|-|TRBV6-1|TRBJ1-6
TGTGCCAGCAGTGAAAGGCAGTCTAATTCACCCCTCCACTTT
CASSERQSNSPLHF
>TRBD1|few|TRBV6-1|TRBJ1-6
TGTGCCAGCAGCCCCCAGGGTAGAACAGGGGGCAGGGAAGCACCCCTCCACTTT
CASSPQGRTGGREAPLHF
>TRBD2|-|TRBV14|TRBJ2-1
TGTGCCAGCAGCCAGGCCGGGACTAGCGGGTACTATGAGCAGTTCTTC
CASSQAGTSGYYEQFF
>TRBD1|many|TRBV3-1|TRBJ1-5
TGTGCCAGCAGCCAAAAGGGGCCGCGGACAGGTAGCGGTCAGCCCCAGCATTTT
CASSQKGPRTGSGQPQHF
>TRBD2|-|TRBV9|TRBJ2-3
TGTGCCAGCAGCGCCGCTAGCGGGATAACAGATACGCAGTATTTT
CASSAASGITDTQYF
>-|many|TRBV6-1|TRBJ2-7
TGTGCCAGCAGAAGATCCTACGAGCAGTACTTC
CASRRSYEQYF
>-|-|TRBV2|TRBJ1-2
TGTGCCAGATCGGGCGGCGAGGGCCTTAACTATGGCTACACCTTC
CARSGGEGLNYGYTF
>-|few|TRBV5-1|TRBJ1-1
TGCGCCAGCAGCCCGGAATCGACATATGAAGCTTTCTTT
CASSPESTYEAFF
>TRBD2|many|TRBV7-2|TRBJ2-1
TGTGCCAGCAGCTCCAATAGCGGGAGCGGGAATGAGCAGTTCTTC
CASSSNSGSGNEQFF
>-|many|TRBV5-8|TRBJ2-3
TGTGCCAGCAGCTTCACTCGGCTAACCCCCTCAGATACGCAGTATTTT
CASSFTRLTPSDTQYF
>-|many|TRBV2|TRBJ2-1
TGTGCCAGCAGGAGTACTAGGGGGGTTCCAGGCTACAATGAGCAGTTCTTC
CASRSTRGVPGYNEQFF
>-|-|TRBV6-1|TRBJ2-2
TGTGCCAGCAGTTCCCACAGACTCACGAACACCGGGGAGCTGTTTTTT
CASSSHRLTNTGELFF